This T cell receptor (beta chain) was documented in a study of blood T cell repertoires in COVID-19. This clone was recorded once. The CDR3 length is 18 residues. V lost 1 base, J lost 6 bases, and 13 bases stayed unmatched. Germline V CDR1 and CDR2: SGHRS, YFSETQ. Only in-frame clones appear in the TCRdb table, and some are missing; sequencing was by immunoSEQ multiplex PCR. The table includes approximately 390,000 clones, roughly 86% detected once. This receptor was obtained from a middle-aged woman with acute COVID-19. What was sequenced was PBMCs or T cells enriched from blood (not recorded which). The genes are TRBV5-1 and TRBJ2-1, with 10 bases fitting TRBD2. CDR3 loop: CASSLMNRSGGAGNEQFF. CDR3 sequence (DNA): TGCGCCAGCAGCTTGATGAATCGCAGCGGGGGGGCCGGCAATGAGCAGTTCTTC.